This T cell receptor (beta chain) is drawn from a study of shared clonotypes between healthy human individuals. Data came from immunoSEQ multiplex PCR; TCRdb stores just in-frame clones and leaves some out. The table lists some 2 million clones, approximately 94% of them singletons. Naive-designated CD8 cells lacked CD45RO, were positively enriched for CCR7, and omitted terminally differentiated effector memory CD45RA+ cells. V was clipped by 2 bases and J by 6 bases, with 8 bases between them. Germline-derived CDR1 and CDR2 are MNHEY and SMNVEV (reference sequence). The CDR3 spans 12 residues. Points on this clone: This sample includes further DNA sequences coding for the same CDR3.

This TCR was sampled from a man aged 18 to 29 in good health. The chain employs TRBV27 and TRBJ2-7; D gene ambiguous. Sequenced sample: naive CD8+ T cells sorted from blood. The DNA for the CDR3 is TGTGCCAGCAGTTTACTGGGCCGCGAGCAGTACTTC. As protein: CASSLLGREQYF.